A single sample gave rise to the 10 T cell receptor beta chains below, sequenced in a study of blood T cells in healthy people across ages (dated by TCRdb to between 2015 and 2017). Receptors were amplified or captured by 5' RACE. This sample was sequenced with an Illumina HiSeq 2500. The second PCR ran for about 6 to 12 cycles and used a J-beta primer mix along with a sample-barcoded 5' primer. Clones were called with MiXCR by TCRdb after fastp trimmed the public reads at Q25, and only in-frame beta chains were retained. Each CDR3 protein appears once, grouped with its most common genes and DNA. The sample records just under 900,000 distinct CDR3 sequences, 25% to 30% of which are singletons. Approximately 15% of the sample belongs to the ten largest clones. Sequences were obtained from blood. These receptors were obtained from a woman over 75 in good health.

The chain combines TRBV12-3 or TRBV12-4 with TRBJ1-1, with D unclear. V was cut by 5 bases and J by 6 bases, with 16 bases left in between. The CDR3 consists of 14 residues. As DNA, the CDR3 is TGTGCCAGCAGTCCCCTCCTCCGGGAAGCTGAAGCTTTCTTT. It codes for CASSPLLREAEAFF.

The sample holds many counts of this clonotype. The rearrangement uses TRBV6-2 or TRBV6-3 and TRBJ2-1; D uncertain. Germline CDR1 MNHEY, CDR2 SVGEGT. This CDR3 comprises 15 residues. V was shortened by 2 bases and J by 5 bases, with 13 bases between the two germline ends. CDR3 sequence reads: CASSYAGLGNNEQFF. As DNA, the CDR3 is TGTGCCAGCAGTTACGCCGGATTGGGGAACAATGAGCAGTTCTTC.

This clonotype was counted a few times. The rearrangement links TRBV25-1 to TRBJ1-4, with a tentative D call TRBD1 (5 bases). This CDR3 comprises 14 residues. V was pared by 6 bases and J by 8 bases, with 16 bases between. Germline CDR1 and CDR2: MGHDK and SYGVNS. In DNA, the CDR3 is TGTGCCAGCAGCGAGGGACGGAGGTACGAAAAACTGTTTTTT. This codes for CASSEGRRYEKLFF.

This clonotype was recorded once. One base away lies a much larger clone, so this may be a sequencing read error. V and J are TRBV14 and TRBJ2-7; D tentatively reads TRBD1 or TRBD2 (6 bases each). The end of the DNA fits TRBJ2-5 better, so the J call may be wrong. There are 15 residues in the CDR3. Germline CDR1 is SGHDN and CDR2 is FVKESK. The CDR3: CASSPLWGAGETQYF. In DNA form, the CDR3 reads TGTGCCAGCAGCCCCCTCTGGGGGGCCGGAGAGACCCAGTACTTC.

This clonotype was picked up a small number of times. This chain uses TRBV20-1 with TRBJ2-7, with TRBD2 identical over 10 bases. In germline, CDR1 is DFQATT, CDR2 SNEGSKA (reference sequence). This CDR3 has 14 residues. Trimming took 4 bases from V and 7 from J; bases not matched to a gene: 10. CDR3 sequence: CSAKRGGSYNEQYF. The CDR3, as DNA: TGCAGTGCTAAGCGGGGGGGCTCCTACAATGAGCAGTACTTC.

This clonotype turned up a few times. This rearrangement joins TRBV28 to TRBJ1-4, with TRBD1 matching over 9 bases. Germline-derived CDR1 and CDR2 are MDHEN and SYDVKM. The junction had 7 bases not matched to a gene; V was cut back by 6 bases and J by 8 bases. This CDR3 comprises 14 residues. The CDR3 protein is CASRRTGAGEKLFF. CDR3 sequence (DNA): TGTGCCAGCAGGAGGACAGGGGCGGGAGAAAAACTGTTTTTT.

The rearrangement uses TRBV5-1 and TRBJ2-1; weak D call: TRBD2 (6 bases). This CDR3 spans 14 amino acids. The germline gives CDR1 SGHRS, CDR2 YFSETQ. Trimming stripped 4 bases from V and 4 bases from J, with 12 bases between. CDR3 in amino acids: CASSLRRGYNEQFF. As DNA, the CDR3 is TGCGCCAGCAGCCTACGACGGGGGTACAATGAGCAGTTCTTC.

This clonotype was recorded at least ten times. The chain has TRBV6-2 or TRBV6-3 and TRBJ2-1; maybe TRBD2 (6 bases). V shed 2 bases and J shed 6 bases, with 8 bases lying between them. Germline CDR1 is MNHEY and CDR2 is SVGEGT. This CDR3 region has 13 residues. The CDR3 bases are TGTGCCAGCAGTTACGGGACTTCCAATGAGCAGTTCTTC. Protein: CASSYGTSNEQFF.

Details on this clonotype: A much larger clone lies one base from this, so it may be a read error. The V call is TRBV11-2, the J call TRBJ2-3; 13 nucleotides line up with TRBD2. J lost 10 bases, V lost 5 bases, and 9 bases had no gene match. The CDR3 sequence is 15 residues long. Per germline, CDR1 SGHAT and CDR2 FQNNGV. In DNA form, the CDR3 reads TGTGCCAGCAGCCCGGGACTAGCGGGGAGGGATGCGCAGTATTTT. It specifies CASSPGLAGRDAQYF. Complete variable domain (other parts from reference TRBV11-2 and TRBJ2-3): EAGVAQSPRYKIIEKRQSVAFWCNPISGHATLYWYQQILGQGPKLLIQFQNNGVVDDSQLPKDRFSAERLKGVDSTLKIQPAKLEDSAVYLCASSPGLAGRDAQYFGPGTRLTVL.

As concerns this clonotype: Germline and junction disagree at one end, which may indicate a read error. The CDR3 loop is CASSVLGQGDTGERFF. The CDR3 DNA is TGCGCCAGCAGCGTCTTAGGACAGGGGGACACCGGGGAGCGGTTTTTT. This chain uses TRBV5-1 with TRBJ2-2, with 10 bases fitting TRBD1. The CDR3 sequence is 16 residues long. CDR1 is SGHRS and CDR2 is YFSETQ in the germline V gene. Supplemented by reference TRBV5-1 and TRBJ2-2, the full variable domain reads KAGVTQTPRYLIKTRGQQVTLSCSPISGHRSVSWYQQTPGQGLQFLFEYFSETQRNKGNFPGRFSGRQFSNSRSEMNVSTLELGDSALYLCASSVLGQGDTGERFFGEGSRLTVL.